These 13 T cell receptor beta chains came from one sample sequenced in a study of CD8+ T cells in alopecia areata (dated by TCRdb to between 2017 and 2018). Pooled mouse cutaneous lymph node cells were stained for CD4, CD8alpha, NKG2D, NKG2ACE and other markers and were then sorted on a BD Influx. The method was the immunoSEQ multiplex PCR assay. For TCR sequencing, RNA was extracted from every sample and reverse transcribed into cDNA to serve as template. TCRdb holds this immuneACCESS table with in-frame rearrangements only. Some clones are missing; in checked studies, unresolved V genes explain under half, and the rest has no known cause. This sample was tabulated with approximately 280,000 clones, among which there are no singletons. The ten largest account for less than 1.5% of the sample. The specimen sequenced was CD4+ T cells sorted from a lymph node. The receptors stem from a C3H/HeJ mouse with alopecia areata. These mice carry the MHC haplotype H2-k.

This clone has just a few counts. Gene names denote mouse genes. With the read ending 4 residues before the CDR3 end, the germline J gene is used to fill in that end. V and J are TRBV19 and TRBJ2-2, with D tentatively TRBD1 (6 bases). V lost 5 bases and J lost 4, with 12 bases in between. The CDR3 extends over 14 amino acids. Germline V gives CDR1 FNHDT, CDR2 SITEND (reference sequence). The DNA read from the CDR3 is TGTGCCAGCAGCCAACAGGGTGGCACCGGG. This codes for CASSQQGGTG. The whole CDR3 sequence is CASSQQGGTGQLYF.

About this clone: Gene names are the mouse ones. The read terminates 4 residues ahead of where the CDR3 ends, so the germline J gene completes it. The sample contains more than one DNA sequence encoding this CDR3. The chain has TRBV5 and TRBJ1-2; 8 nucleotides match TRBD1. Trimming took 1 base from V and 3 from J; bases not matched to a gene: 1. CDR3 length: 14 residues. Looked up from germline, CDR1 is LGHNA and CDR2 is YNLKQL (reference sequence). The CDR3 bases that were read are TGTGCCAGCAGCCAAGCAGGGGGCGACTCC. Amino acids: CASSQAGGDS. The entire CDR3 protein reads CASSQAGGDSDYTF.

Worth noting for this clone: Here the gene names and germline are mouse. The CDR3 here is CASSWDRGYDYTF. The covered CDR3 bases are TGTGCCAGCAGTTGGGACAGGGGTTAC. V gene TRBV19 combines with J gene TRBJ1-2; 10 bases are a match to TRBD1. Coverage ceases 4 residues before the CDR3 finishes, and the germline J gene fills in the end. The CDR3 is made up of 13 amino acids. Germline V lookup: CDR1 FNHDT, CDR2 SITEND (reference sequence).

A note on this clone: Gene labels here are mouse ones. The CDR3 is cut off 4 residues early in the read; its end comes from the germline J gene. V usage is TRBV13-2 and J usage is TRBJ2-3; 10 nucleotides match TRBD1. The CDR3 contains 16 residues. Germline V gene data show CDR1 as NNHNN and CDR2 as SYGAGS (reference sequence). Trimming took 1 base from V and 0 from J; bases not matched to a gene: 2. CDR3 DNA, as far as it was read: TGTGCCAGCGGTGATTCGGGACAGGGGAGTGCAGAA. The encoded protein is CASGDSGQGSAE. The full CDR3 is CASGDSGQGSAETLYF.

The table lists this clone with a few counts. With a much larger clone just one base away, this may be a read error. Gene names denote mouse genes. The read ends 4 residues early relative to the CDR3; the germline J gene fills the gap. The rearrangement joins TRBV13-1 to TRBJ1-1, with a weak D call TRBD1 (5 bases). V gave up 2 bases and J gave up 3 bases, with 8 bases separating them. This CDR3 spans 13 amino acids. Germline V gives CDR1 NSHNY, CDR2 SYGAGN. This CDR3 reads CASSDREDTEVFF. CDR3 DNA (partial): TGTGCCAGCAGTGACAGGGAGGACACA.

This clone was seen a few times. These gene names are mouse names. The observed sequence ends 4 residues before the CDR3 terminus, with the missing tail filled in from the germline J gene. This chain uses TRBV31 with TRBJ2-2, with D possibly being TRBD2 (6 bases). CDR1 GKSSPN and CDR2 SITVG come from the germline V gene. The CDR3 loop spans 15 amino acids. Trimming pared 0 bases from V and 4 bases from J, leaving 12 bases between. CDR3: CAWSLVGVGTGQLYF. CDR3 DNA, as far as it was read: TGTGCCTGGAGTCTAGTGGGGGTGGGCACCGGG.

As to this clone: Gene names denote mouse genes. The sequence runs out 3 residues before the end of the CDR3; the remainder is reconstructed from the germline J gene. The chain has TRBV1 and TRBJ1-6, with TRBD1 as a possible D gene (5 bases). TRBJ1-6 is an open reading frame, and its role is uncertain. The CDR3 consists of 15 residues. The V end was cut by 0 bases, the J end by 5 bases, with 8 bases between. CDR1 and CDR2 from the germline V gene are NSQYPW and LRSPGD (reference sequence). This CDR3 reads CTCSADGRDNSPLYF. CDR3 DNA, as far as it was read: TGCACCTGCAGTGCAGATGGCAGGGATAATTCGCCC.

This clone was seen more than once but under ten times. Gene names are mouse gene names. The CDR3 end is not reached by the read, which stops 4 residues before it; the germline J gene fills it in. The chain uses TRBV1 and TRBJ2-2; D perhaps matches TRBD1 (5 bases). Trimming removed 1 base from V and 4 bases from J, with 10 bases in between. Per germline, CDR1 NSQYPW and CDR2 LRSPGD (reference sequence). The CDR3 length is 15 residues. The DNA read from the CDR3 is TGCACCTGCAGTGCAGCCAGGGCCCGCACCGGG. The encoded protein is CTCSAARARTG. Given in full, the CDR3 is CTCSAARARTGQLYF.

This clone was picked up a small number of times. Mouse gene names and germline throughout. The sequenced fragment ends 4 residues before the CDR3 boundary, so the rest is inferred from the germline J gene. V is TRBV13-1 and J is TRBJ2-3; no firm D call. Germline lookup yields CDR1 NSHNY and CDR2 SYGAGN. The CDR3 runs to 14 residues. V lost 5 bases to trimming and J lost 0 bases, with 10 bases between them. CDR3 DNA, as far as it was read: TGTGCCAGCAGCCCCCCGTCTAGTGCAGAA. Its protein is CASSPPSSAE. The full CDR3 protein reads CASSPPSSAETLYF.

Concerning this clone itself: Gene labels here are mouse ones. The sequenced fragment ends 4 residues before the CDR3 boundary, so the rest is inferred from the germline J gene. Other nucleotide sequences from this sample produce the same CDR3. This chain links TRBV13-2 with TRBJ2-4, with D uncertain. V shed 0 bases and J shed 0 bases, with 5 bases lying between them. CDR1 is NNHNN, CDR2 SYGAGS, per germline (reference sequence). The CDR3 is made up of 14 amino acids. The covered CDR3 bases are TGTGCCAGCGGTGATGGGGGTAGTCAAAAC. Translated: CASGDGGSQN. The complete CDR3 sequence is CASGDGGSQNTLYF.

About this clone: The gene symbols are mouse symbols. CDR3 protein: CASSKTGFDEQYF. The CDR3 DNA, read in part, is TGTGCCAGCAGTAAGACAGGGTTTGAT. The J gene is TRBJ2-7, the V gene TRBV19, with 7 bases that match TRBD1. The read terminates 4 residues ahead of where the CDR3 ends, so the germline J gene completes it. Germline CDR1 FNHDT, CDR2 SITEND (reference sequence). CDR3 length: 13 residues. The variable domain in full, with the rest retrieved from reference TRBV19 and TRBJ2-7, is GGIITQTPKFLIGQEGQKLTLKCQQNFNHDTMYWYRQDSGKGLRLIYYSITENDLQKGDLSEGYDASREKKSSFSLTVTSAQKNEMAVFLCASSKTGFDEQYFGPGTRLTVL.

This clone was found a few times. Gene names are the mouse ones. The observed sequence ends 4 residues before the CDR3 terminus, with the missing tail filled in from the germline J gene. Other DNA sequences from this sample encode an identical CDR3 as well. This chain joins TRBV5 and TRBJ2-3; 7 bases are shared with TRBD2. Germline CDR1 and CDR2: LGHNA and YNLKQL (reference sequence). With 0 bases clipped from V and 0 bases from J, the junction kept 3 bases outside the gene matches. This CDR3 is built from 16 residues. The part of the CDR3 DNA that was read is TGTGCCAGCAGCCAAGATGGGGGGAGTAGTGCAGAA. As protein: CASSQDGGSSAE. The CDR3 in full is CASSQDGGSSAETLYF.

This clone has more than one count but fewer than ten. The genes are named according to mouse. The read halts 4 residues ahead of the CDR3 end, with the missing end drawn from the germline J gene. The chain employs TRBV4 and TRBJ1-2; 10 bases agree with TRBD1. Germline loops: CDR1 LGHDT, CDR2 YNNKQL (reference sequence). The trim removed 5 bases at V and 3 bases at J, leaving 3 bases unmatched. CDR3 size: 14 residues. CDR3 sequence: CASSRDRGYSDYTF. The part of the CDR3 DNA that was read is TGTGCCAGCAGCCGGGACAGGGGATACTCC.